Listed below are T cell receptor beta chains from one sample, sequenced in a study of blood T cell repertoires in COVID-19. Here immunoSEQ multiplex PCR was the method, and the copy in TCRdb shows in-frame clones only, minus some. This sample has about 280,000 clones, with roughly 80% found just once. Sequenced material: peripheral blood. The receptors shown here come from a woman between 45 and 60 years old who had recovered from COVID-19. Both conserved end residues are part of each CDR3. D genes are given only for firm matches. Only some rows state a clone size, as once, few, many or a class for expanded clones.

>TRBV24-1|-|TRBD1
CATSESGTGDDTQYF
>TRBV5-4|few|-
CASSWIGSVYNEQFF
>TRBV6-5|-|TRBD1
CASSSTDRVATEAFF
>TRBV11-3|-|TRBD1
CASSLDVTGAGYTF
>TRBV18|-|TRBD1
CASSSDRGVAEAFF
>TRBV5-4|-|TRBD2
CASTAGGTDTQYF
>TRBV27|-|-
CASSLDRLTGELFF
>TRBV28|-|-
CASSLSGAYNEQFF
>TRBV6-6|-|-
CASSGPQEGTYEQYF
>TRBV5-1|few|TRBD1
CASRAGTGNRETQYF
>TRBV5-6|many|-
CASSSTGPGGYTF
>TRBV19|-|-
CASEETSSRRGLSNQPQHF
>TRBV3-1/TRBV3-2|-|TRBD1
CASSPGTGLFPLHF
>TRBV7-9|-|TRBD1
CASSFGQGDTEAFF
>TRBV4-2|-|-
CASSQESSVFGANVLTF
>TRBV5-5|-|TRBD1
CASSVTGTGLYEQYF